This T cell receptor beta chain was sequenced for a study of blood T cell repertoires in COVID-19. Background on the study: Whether acute or convalescent, the COVID-19 samples came from the United States, Italy and Spain. Sample material is recorded as cDNA or gDNA derived from T cells, B-cell-depleted T cells, or PBMCs.

Authors' analysis steps: For nucleated cells, counts were estimated from reference gene primer amplification. Clones were read by immunoSEQ multiplex PCR, and TCRdb kept only the in-frame ones, dropping some. V, J and clone size are those of that table, while D and trimming were read from the DNA. The repertoire includes about 13,000 clones, approximately 83% of them detected once, and approximately 25% sits in the top ten. The CDR3 runs 12 residues. Trimming cost V 6 bases and J 2 bases; bases outside gene matches: 0. The source is a man in his forties or fifties with active or convalescent COVID-19. Sequenced: peripheral blood. The chain is built from TRBV12-3 or TRBV12-4 and TRBJ2-5, with TRBD1 matching 7 bases. The CDR3 DNA is TGTGCCAGCAGCAGGGGGCAAGAGACCCAGTACTTC. As protein: CASSRGQETQYF.